These 21 T cell receptor beta chains were sequenced from one sample in a study of T cells in tuberculosis. The protocol was immunoSEQ multiplex PCR, while the TCRdb copy is restricted to in-frame clones and leaves out a portion. The sample has fewer than 40,000 clones; around 95% are singletons. Input material: PBMCs. Receptors originate from a donor aged 10-29 years with latent tuberculosis or without tuberculosis infection.

This clone was counted a single time. The rearrangement uses TRBV5-1 and TRBJ2-7; perhaps TRBD1 as D (6 bases). Germline CDR1 reads SGHRS; CDR2 reads YFSETQ. Trimming cost V 3 bases and J 2 bases, with 9 bases left between them. The CDR3 length is 13 residues. The CDR3 here is CASSSDSTYEQYF. The CDR3 DNA reads as TGCGCCAGCAGCTCGGACAGTACCTACGAGCAGTACTTC.

The chain has TRBV5-6 and TRBJ1-1; D call uncertain. Between the trimmed V and J ends, which lost 2 bases and 1 base, there was a span of 9 bases. The V gene's germline CDR1 is SGHDT and CDR2 YYEEEE. This CDR3 has 14 residues. CDR3: CASSFPTENTEAFF. The DNA of the CDR3 is TGTGCCAGCAGCTTCCCCACAGAGAACACTGAAGCTTTCTTT.

The DNA for the CDR3 is TGTGCCAGCGGGTCGGGGGTCGGCAATGAGCAGTTCTTC. It yields the protein CASGSGVGNEQFF. The chain recombines TRBV7-3 with TRBJ2-1, with TRBD2 as a possible D gene (6 bases). Germline CDR1 SGHTA, CDR2 FQGTGA. Between the trimmed V and J ends, which lost 8 bases and 6 bases, there was a span of 14 bases. The CDR3 contains 13 residues.

The V and J genes are TRBV27 and TRBJ2-1; D possibly corresponds to TRBD1 (6 bases). The germline V gene has CDR1 MNHEY and CDR2 SMNVEV (reference sequence). The CDR3 contains 14 residues. V was cut by 0 bases and J by 8 bases, with 11 bases left in between. CDR3 nucleotides: TGTGCCAGCAGTTTATCACAGGGTATGGATGAGCAGTTCTTC. As protein: CASSLSQGMDEQFF.

CDR3 in DNA: TGTGCCAGCGGACTCCCAACTAATGAAAAACTGTTTTTT. Its translation is CASGLPTNEKLFF. The V gene is TRBV2, the J gene TRBJ1-4; D call uncertain. The V and J ends lost 8 bases and 0 bases respectively, with 7 bases between them. Germline V gene sequence: CDR1 SNHLY, CDR2 FYNNEI. This CDR3 comprises 13 residues.

The chain recombines TRBV6-4 with TRBJ2-2, with 9 bases lining up with TRBD1. The CDR3 is made up of 16 amino acids. Unmatched junction bases numbered 7, after V lost 6 bases and J lost 2 bases. CDR1 is MRHNA and CDR2 is SNTAGT in the germline V gene. The DNA for the CDR3 is TGTGCCAGCAGACCCCCGGGACAGGGTAACACCGGGGAGCTGTTTTTT. Its translation: CASRPPGQGNTGELFF.

Of note for this clone: Other DNA sequences within the sample encode an identical CDR3. This chain uses TRBV5-4 with TRBJ1-4; 8 nucleotides line up with TRBD1. Trimming removed 5 bases from V and 7 bases from J; junction bases left unmatched: 7. This CDR3 region has 14 residues. Per the germline V gene, CDR1 is SGHNT and CDR2 is YYREEE (reference sequence). The CDR3 is CASSRQGAVEKLFF. The CDR3 DNA is TGTGCCAGCAGTCGGCAGGGGGCGGTTGAAAAACTGTTTTTT.

The chain employs TRBV28 and TRBJ1-3, with D unclear. CDR1 and CDR2 from the germline V gene are MDHEN and SYDVKM. V lost 2 bases and J 4 bases, leaving 9 bases between the germline ends. The CDR3 is 14 amino acids. The CDR3 nucleotides are TGTGCCAGCAGTTTAATGAGGAGCGGAAACACCATATATTTT. This sequence encodes CASSLMRSGNTIYF. The variable domain in full, with the rest retrieved from reference TRBV28 and TRBJ1-3, is DVKVTQSSRYLVKRTGEKVFLECVQDMDHENMFWYRQDPGLGLRLIYFSYDVKMKEKGDIPEGYSVSREKKERFSLILESASTNQTSMYLCASSLMRSGNTIYFGEGSWLTVV.

The V call is TRBV11-2, the J call TRBJ2-1; possible D gene TRBD2, 7 bases. Germline V lookup: CDR1 SGHAT, CDR2 FQNNGV. V shed 2 bases and J shed 10 bases, with 24 bases lying between them. The CDR3 sequence is 17 residues long. The chain's CDR3 is CASSLSLGGGRFREQFF. CDR3 nucleotides: TGTGCCAGCAGCTTATCCCTGGGCGGGGGCAGGTTTAGAGAGCAGTTCTTC.

This rearrangement joins TRBV30 to TRBJ1-1; D ambiguous. The germline V gene has CDR1 GTSNPN and CDR2 SVGIG (reference sequence). The CDR3 runs 12 residues. Between the trimmed V and J ends, which lost 2 bases and 5 bases, there was a span of 9 bases. This CDR3 is CAWSWVRTEAFF. CDR3 DNA: TGTGCCTGGAGTTGGGTGAGGACTGAAGCTTTCTTT.

The chain links TRBV7-3 to TRBJ2-1; D is perhaps TRBD1 (6 bases). Germline V CDR1 and CDR2: SGHTA, FQGTGA. V was clipped by 4 bases and J by 2 bases, with 15 bases between them. The CDR3 loop spans 16 amino acids. CDR3 sequence (DNA): TGTGCCAGCAGCTCTAAACAGGGAGCGGCCTACAATGAGCAGTTCTTC. This sequence encodes CASSSKQGAAYNEQFF. The complete variable domain, with remaining parts taken from reference TRBV7-3 and TRBJ2-1, reads GAGVSQTPSNKVTEKGKYVELRCDPISGHTALYWYRQSLGQGPEFLIYFQGTGAADDSGLPNDRFFAVRPEGSVSTLKIQRTERGDSAVYLCASSSKQGAAYNEQFFGPGTRLTVL.

This clone came up once. The V call is TRBV27, the J call TRBJ1-5; D gene uncertain. CDR3 length: 15 residues. With 2 bases removed from V and 2 bases from J, the gap between germline ends came to 10 bases. Germline V gene lookup returns CDR1 MNHEY and CDR2 SMNVEV (reference sequence). This chain's CDR3 is CASSLGQFGNQPQHF. Written as DNA, the CDR3 is TGTGCCAGCAGTTTAGGGCAATTCGGCAATCAGCCCCAGCATTTT.

This chain joins TRBV7-3 and TRBJ2-3; 9 positions match TRBD2. Germline V gene lookup returns CDR1 SGHTA and CDR2 FQGTGA. J lost 3 bases, V lost 0 bases, and 1 base had no gene match. The CDR3 is 15 residues long. For the CDR3, the DNA is TGTGCCAGCAGCTTAACTAGCGGGGGTACAGATACGCAGTATTTT. Its translation: CASSLTSGGTDTQYF.

The V and J genes are TRBV5-1 and TRBJ2-5; D remains unclear. The CDR3 is made up of 15 amino acids. V lost 4 bases and J lost 5, with 18 bases in between. CDR1 and CDR2 (germline): SGHRS, YFSETQ. Here the CDR3 reads CASSRGVRVIETQYF. DNA of the CDR3: TGCGCCAGCAGCCGCGGCGTTAGAGTGATCGAGACCCAGTACTTC.

This chain uses TRBV29-1 with TRBJ2-3; the D is unclear. The length of the CDR3 is 13 residues. V lost 3 bases and J 3 bases, leaving 10 bases between the germline ends. The germline V gene has CDR1 SQVTM and CDR2 ANQGSEA. CDR3 protein: CSVDPRQTDTQYF. The CDR3 nucleotides read TGCAGCGTTGACCCTAGGCAGACAGATACGCAGTATTTT.

J is TRBJ2-1 and V is TRBV25-1; TRBD2 is a possible D gene (5 bases). The CDR3 totals 18 residues. In germline, CDR1 is MGHDK, CDR2 SYGVNS. V shed 6 bases and J shed 0 bases, with 21 bases lying between them. CDR3 residues: CASSSVRPSGPSYNEQFF. The CDR3 DNA is TGTGCCAGCAGCTCCGTTCGTCCGAGCGGACCCTCCTACAATGAGCAGTTCTTC.

This chain uses TRBV5-6 with TRBJ1-4; tentative D call: TRBD1 (5 bases). CDR1 SGHDT and CDR2 YYEEEE come from the germline V gene. The CDR3 contains 14 residues. V gave up 4 bases and J gave up 6 bases, with 13 bases separating them. The CDR3 region is CASSPDGGDEKLFF. The CDR3 DNA sequence: TGTGCCAGCAGCCCCGACGGAGGGGATGAAAAACTGTTTTTT. The variable domain in full, with the rest retrieved from reference TRBV5-6 and TRBJ1-4, is DAGVTQSPTHLIKTRGQQVTLRCSPKSGHDTVSWYQQALGQGPQFIFQYYEEEERQRGNFPDRFSGHQFPNYSSELNVNALLLGDSALYLCASSPDGGDEKLFFGSGTQLSVL.

V and J are TRBV5-1 and TRBJ2-5; 10 nucleotides align to TRBD2. V shed 4 bases and J 4 bases; nucleotides not matched to a gene: 19. The CDR3 consists of 19 residues. Germline CDR1 and CDR2: SGHRS and YFSETQ. CDR3 loop: CASSPLLSGGAAFGETQYF. The CDR3 coding sequence is TGCGCCAGCAGCCCGCTTTTAAGCGGGGGGGCGGCCTTCGGAGAGACCCAGTACTTC. The full variable domain, its missing parts supplied by reference TRBV5-1 and TRBJ2-5, is KAGVTQTPRYLIKTRGQQVTLSCSPISGHRSVSWYQQTPGQGLQFLFEYFSETQRNKGNFPGRFSGRQFSNSRSEMNVSTLELGDSALYLCASSPLLSGGAAFGETQYFGPGTRLLVL.

The genes are TRBV15 and TRBJ2-5, with a possible D match to TRBD1 (5 bases). V lost 1 base and J 5 bases, leaving 8 bases between the germline ends. Per the germline V gene, CDR1 is LNHNV and CDR2 is YYDKDF (reference sequence). The CDR3 spans 13 residues. The CDR3 region has the DNA TGTGCCACCAGCAGAGCGACAGCGGAGACCCAGTACTTC. This sequence encodes CATSRATAETQYF.

The chain couples TRBV13 to TRBJ2-5; a possible D gene is TRBD1 (6 bases). This CDR3 comprises 16 residues. V was shortened by 5 bases and J by 6 bases, with 22 bases between the two germline ends. CDR1 is PRHDT and CDR2 is FYEKMQ in the germline V gene (reference sequence). In nucleotides, the CDR3 is TGTGCCAGCAGCCCCCCACAGGGTGGCCTAGCAAAGACCCAGTACTTC. This sequence encodes CASSPPQGGLAKTQYF.

In its sample, this clone was seen once. Here the CDR3 reads CATSRVTSVVETQYF. The DNA for the CDR3 is TGTGCCACCAGCAGAGTGACTAGCGTGGTCGAGACCCAGTACTTC. This chain links TRBV15 with TRBJ2-5; the match to TRBD2 covers 8 bases. Unmatched junction bases numbered 6, after V lost 1 base and J lost 5 bases. The CDR3 runs to 15 residues. Germline V lookup: CDR1 LNHNV, CDR2 YYDKDF (reference sequence).